These 31 T cell receptor beta chains originate from one sample sequenced in a study of blood T cells in healthy people across ages. PCR was performed a second time for roughly 7 to 12 cycles using a sample-barcoded 5' primer and a J-beta primer mix. In TCRdb, the 5' RACE reads were re-called with MiXCR into one record per CDR3 protein. The sample consists of over 600,000 distinct CDR3 sequences, more than 20% of them appearing once. The material sequenced was blood. These receptors all stem from a man between 65 and 85 years old in good health.

In this sample, this clonotype turned up once. This may stem from a read error, because a much larger clone lies one nucleotide away. The chain joins TRBV20-1 to TRBJ2-1; 10 bases align to TRBD2. The CDR3 runs to 16 residues. CDR1 and CDR2 (germline): DFQATT, SNEGSKA (reference sequence). In nucleotides, the CDR3 is TGCAGTGCTGGAGATAGGGGACTAGCGACTTACAATGAGCAGTTCTTC. Protein sequence: CSAGDRGLATYNEQFF.

This clonotype has just a few counts. One end of the junction fails to match germline, which may point to a read error. The CDR3 DNA is TGTGCCAGCAGTCATCCCCCAGGGGGCGGATACGAGCAGCACTTC. Translating it yields CASSHPPGGGYEQHF. The chain links TRBV14 to TRBJ2-5; 8 positions match TRBD1. Germline V gives CDR1 SGHDN, CDR2 FVKESK. The CDR3 runs 15 residues.

The V gene is TRBV5-1, the J gene TRBJ2-4, with unresolved D. Looked up from germline, CDR1 is SGHRS and CDR2 is YFSETQ. This CDR3 comprises 15 residues. V lost 4 bases and J 4 bases, leaving 15 bases between the germline ends. The CDR3 region has the DNA TGCGCCAGCAGCCCAAGTGGCGGAAGAAAAAACATTCAGTACTTC. Its protein product is CASSPSGGRKNIQYF.

This clonotype occurred a few times. At one end the junction does not follow the germline gene, possibly because of a read error. The chain joins TRBV7-3 to TRBJ1-6; TRBD1 agrees at 9 bases. In germline, CDR1 is SGHTA, CDR2 FQGTGA. The length of the CDR3 is 14 residues. The CDR3 DNA reads as TGTGCCAGCAGCCCTACAGGGGGCGCTTCACCCCCCCACTTT. This sequence encodes CASSPTGGASPPHF. Filled out from reference TRBV7-3 and TRBJ1-6, the complete variable domain reads GAGVSQTPSNKVTEKGKYVELRCDPISGHTALYWYRQSLGQGPEFLIYFQGTGAADDSGLPNDRFFAVRPEGSVSTLKIQRTERGDSAVYLCASSPTGGASPPHFGNGTRLTVT.

This clonotype was observed a handful of times. This rearrangement joins TRBV7-2 to TRBJ2-5, with D uncertain. This CDR3 is built from 13 residues. The germline V gene encodes CDR1 SGHTA and CDR2 FQGNSA. Between the trimmed V and J ends, which lost 5 bases and 4 bases, there was a span of 11 bases. CDR3 sequence (DNA): TGTGCCAGCAGCCTATCCTTTCCAGAGACCCAGTACTTC. Protein: CASSLSFPETQYF.

This clonotype occurred a few times. The chain uses TRBV20-1 and TRBJ1-4, with D uncertain. There are 12 residues in the CDR3. CDR1 is DFQATT and CDR2 is SNEGSKA in the germline V gene (reference sequence). Trimming cost V 6 bases and J 7 bases, with 12 bases left between them. CDR3 coding DNA: TGCAGTGCCCGGCTGTTGTCTGAAAAACTGTTTTTT. Translating gives CSARLLSEKLFF.

In its sample, this clonotype was seen a few times. The rearrangement links TRBV20-1 to TRBJ1-1; 7 bases line up with TRBD1. Germline loops: CDR1 DFQATT, CDR2 SNEGSKA (reference sequence). This CDR3 spans 15 amino acids. Trimming removed 3 bases from V and 1 base from J; junction bases left unmatched: 8. The CDR3, as DNA: TGCAGTGCTAGTTCATGGAACAGGGGGAACACTGAAGCTTTCTTT. Encoded protein: CSASSWNRGNTEAFF.

This chain joins TRBV28 and TRBJ2-5; D unresolved. CDR3 length equals 12 residues. With 3 bases removed from V and 5 bases from J, the gap between germline ends came to 7 bases. CDR1 and CDR2 (germline): MDHEN, SYDVKM. This chain's CDR3 is CASSFVWETQYF. DNA for the CDR3: TGTGCCAGCAGTTTTGTCTGGGAGACCCAGTACTTC.

A few counts support this clonotype. The V call is TRBV6-5, the J call TRBJ2-1, with D unclear. The CDR3 consists of 15 residues. V was trimmed by 2 bases and J by 2 bases, leaving 10 bases between them. Germline V lookup: CDR1 MNHEY, CDR2 SVGAGI. CDR3 sequence: CASSYDPAAYNEQFF. CDR3 bases: TGTGCCAGCAGTTACGACCCAGCAGCCTACAATGAGCAGTTCTTC.

There are a few counts of this clonotype. The V and J genes are TRBV7-9 and TRBJ2-2; 10 bases are shared with TRBD1. The length of the CDR3 is 15 residues. The germline V gene has CDR1 SEHNR and CDR2 FQNEAQ (reference sequence). V shed 5 bases, J shed 5 bases, and the junction held 5 bases outside the gene matches. This chain's CDR3 is CASSAGTGVTGELFF. The CDR3 nucleotides are TGTGCCAGCAGCGCCGGGACAGGGGTTACCGGGGAGCTGTTTTTT.

As to this clonotype: This could be a read error, since a much larger clone is one nucleotide away. Since the CDR3 does not end with the conserved phenylalanine or tryptophan, this likely comes from a read error. V and J are TRBV24-1 and TRBJ2-3; D ambiguous. Trimming cost V 9 bases and J 1 base, with 10 bases left between them. The CDR3 totals 13 residues. Germline loops: CDR1 KGHDR, CDR2 SFDVKD. The CDR3 DNA follows: TGTGCCACCGGGTCCCCTGGCACAGATACGCAGTATCTT. Translated: CATGSPGTDTQYL.

To note about this clonotype: One end of the junction does not line up with germline, which may come from a read error. The rearrangement links TRBV28 to TRBJ1-1; D may be TRBD1 (6 bases). The CDR3 runs to 14 residues. Germline V gene sequence: CDR1 MDHEN, CDR2 SYDVKM. The CDR3 loop reads CASTLRGGRTEAFF. CDR3 DNA sequence: TGTGCCAGCACTTTAAGGGGGGGGCGGACTGAAGCTTTCTTT.

The chain uses TRBV29-1 and TRBJ1-2; D uncertain. Germline V CDR1 and CDR2: SQVTM, ANQGSEA. The CDR3 has 15 amino acids. V lost 4 bases to trimming and J lost 4 bases, with 19 bases between them. CDR3 loop: CSVGVFSDLGYGYTF. The CDR3 region has the DNA TGCAGCGTTGGAGTTTTCAGCGATCTAGGCTATGGCTACACCTTC.

This clonotype turned up a few times. The chain couples TRBV5-1 to TRBJ2-1; TRBD2 aligns across 8 bases. The trim removed 5 bases at V and 3 bases at J, leaving 7 bases unmatched. Germline V gene data show CDR1 as SGHRS and CDR2 as YFSETQ. This CDR3 contains 15 residues. The chain's CDR3 is CASSQTSAFYNEQFF. The CDR3 bases are TGCGCCAGCAGTCAGACTAGCGCCTTCTACAATGAGCAGTTCTTC.

This rearrangement joins TRBV29-1 to TRBJ1-4; D may be TRBD1 (6 bases). CDR3 length: 13 amino acids. The V gene's germline CDR1 is SQVTM and CDR2 ANQGSEA. V was cut by 6 bases and J by 6 bases, with 14 bases left in between. Here the CDR3 DNA reads TGCAGCGTGGAACAGGGCGGCGATGAAAAACTGTTTTTT. This codes for CSVEQGGDEKLFF.

V and J are TRBV14 and TRBJ2-2, with D tentatively TRBD2 (5 bases). The CDR3 extends over 15 amino acids. Germline CDR1 is SGHDN and CDR2 is FVKESK. Trimming stripped 0 bases from V and 5 bases from J, with 10 bases between. The CDR3: CASSQELVATGELFF. CDR3 sequence (DNA): TGTGCCAGCAGCCAAGAGTTAGTAGCGACCGGGGAGCTGTTTTTT.

Points on this clonotype: One junction end disagrees with the germline gene, perhaps due to a read error. The chain is built from TRBV3-1 and TRBJ2-1, with TRBD2 matching 7 bases. Looked up from germline, CDR1 is LGHDT and CDR2 is YNNKEL (reference sequence). This CDR3 region has 15 residues. The CDR3 coding sequence is TGTGCCAGTAGCCAAGGCAGCGGGATGTGGAATGAGCAGTTCTTC. Its protein is CASSQGSGMWNEQFF.

The chain is built from TRBV28 and TRBJ2-5, with D possibly TRBD2 on 6 matching bases. The CDR3 is made up of 13 amino acids. Germline V gene data show CDR1 as MDHEN and CDR2 as SYDVKM. Trimming pared 4 bases from V and 3 bases from J, leaving 9 bases between. For the CDR3, the DNA is TGTGCCAGCAGTTGTCCGGGAGAAGAGACCCAGTACTTC. Its protein is CASSCPGEETQYF.

The genes are TRBV20-1 and TRBJ2-4; 8 bases line up with TRBD1. With 1 base clipped from V and 5 bases from J, the junction kept 19 bases outside the gene matches. Germline V gene lookup returns CDR1 DFQATT and CDR2 SNEGSKA (reference sequence). The CDR3 extends over 19 amino acids. The CDR3 is CSARARQGIFAANQNIQYF. CDR3 nucleotides: TGCAGTGCTAGAGCGAGACAGGGGATATTTGCGGCCAACCAAAACATTCAGTACTTC.

This chain links TRBV7-9 with TRBJ2-7, with D unclear. Germline V gene sequence: CDR1 SEHNR, CDR2 FQNEAQ (reference sequence). This CDR3 is 11 amino acids long. The V end lost 11 bases, the J end lost 1 base, and 9 bases lay between the germline ends. This CDR3 is CAVQLSYEQYF. DNA of the CDR3: TGTGCCGTACAGTTATCCTACGAGCAGTACTTC.

CDR3 in amino acids: CASRIHSGSITDTQYF. CDR3 sequence (DNA): TGTGCCAGCAGGATACATAGCGGGAGCATCACAGATACGCAGTATTTT. The chain has TRBV12-3 or TRBV12-4 and TRBJ2-3; 9 nucleotides match TRBD2. V lost 6 bases and J lost 2; bases outside the gene matches: 9. There are 16 residues in the CDR3.

The chain couples TRBV20-1 to TRBJ1-1; D possibly corresponds to TRBD1 (5 bases). The CDR3 consists of 11 residues. Germline assignment: CDR1 DFQATT and CDR2 SNEGSKA (reference sequence). With 6 bases removed from V and 6 bases from J, the gap between germline ends came to 11 bases. As DNA, the CDR3 is TGCAGTGCAACACAGGTTTCTGAAGCTTTCTTT. Translation gives CSATQVSEAFF.

The chain is built from TRBV10-3 and TRBJ2-7, with D perhaps TRBD1 (5 bases). CDR3 size: 14 residues. The germline V and J ends were trimmed by 4 bases and 0 bases, with 10 bases remaining between them. Germline V CDR1 and CDR2: ENHRY, SYGVKD. The CDR3 reads CAISGQNSSYEQYF. CDR3 nucleotides: TGTGCCATCAGTGGACAGAACAGCTCCTACGAGCAGTACTTC.

This clonotype was observed at least ten times. The CDR3 DNA is TGTGCCACCACGAGGGGAGTCGACTACAATGAGCAGTTCTTC. Translation gives CATTRGVDYNEQFF. This chain joins TRBV6-2 or TRBV6-3 and TRBJ2-1; TRBD1 or TRBD2 may be the D gene (5 bases each). The CDR3 runs 14 residues. Trimming shortened V by 10 bases and J by 3 bases, and 16 bases separated the two germline ends. The germline V gene encodes CDR1 MNHEY and CDR2 SVGEGT.

This clonotype is a singleton in its sample. V is TRBV6-2 or TRBV6-3 and J is TRBJ2-4; D is unresolved. Per the germline V gene, CDR1 is MNHEY and CDR2 is SVGEGT. The CDR3 runs 15 residues. Between the trimmed V and J ends, which lost 6 bases and 3 bases, there was a span of 15 bases. The CDR3 here is CASRTDALGKNIQYF. The CDR3 bases are TGTGCCAGCAGAACGGACGCCTTAGGCAAAAACATTCAGTACTTC.

The genes are TRBV20-1 and TRBJ1-3; D unresolved. Between the trimmed V and J ends, which lost 8 bases and 0 bases, there was a span of 8 bases. Germline CDR1 and CDR2: DFQATT and SNEGSKA (reference sequence). The CDR3 consists of 12 residues. The CDR3 spells CSTPGSGNTIYF. The CDR3 bases are TGCAGTACACCAGGCTCTGGAAACACCATATATTTT.

This clonotype appeared a few times. The rearrangement links TRBV7-2 to TRBJ2-7; 10 bases match TRBD2. Germline CDR1 SGHTA, CDR2 FQGNSA. The CDR3 is 16 residues long. Trimming cost V 3 bases and J 2 bases; bases outside gene matches: 7. The CDR3, as DNA: TGTGCCAGCAGCTTGGCTAGCGGGAGTCCCACCTACGAGCAGTACTTC. It translates to CASSLASGSPTYEQYF.

The chain employs TRBV7-9 and TRBJ2-7; TRBD1 matches at 8 bases. Germline values: CDR1 SEHNR, CDR2 FQNEAQ (reference sequence). The length of the CDR3 is 15 residues. Trimming removed 5 bases from V and 3 bases from J; junction bases left unmatched: 9. The CDR3 DNA is TGTGCCAGCAGCCAAGGACAGGGCATGAGCTACGAGCAGTACTTC. This translates into CASSQGQGMSYEQYF.

This clonotype was counted between two and nine times. One junction end disagrees with the germline gene, perhaps due to a read error. The chain is built from TRBV6-5 and TRBJ2-7, with no clear D. This CDR3 comprises 14 residues. The germline gives CDR1 MNHEY, CDR2 SVGAGI. The CDR3 sequence: CASSYGSGAYERYF. The CDR3 nucleotides are TGCGCCAGCAGTTACGGGTCAGGCGCTTACGAGCGGTACTTC.

This clonotype was counted many times. The V gene is TRBV6-6, the J gene TRBJ2-1; 9 bases are a match to TRBD2. Trimming removed 4 bases from V and 1 base from J; junction bases left unmatched: 5. Looked up from germline, CDR1 is MNHNY and CDR2 is SVGAGI (reference sequence). This CDR3 has 16 residues. The CDR3 nucleotides read TGTGCCAGCAGTTTGTCCGCGGGGGGGTCCTACAATGAGCAGTTCTTC. This codes for CASSLSAGGSYNEQFF.

The gene calls are TRBV20-1 and TRBJ2-2, with TRBD2 identical over 10 bases. The V and J ends lost 0 bases and 9 bases, in that order; junction bases with no gene match: 7. Germline-derived CDR1 and CDR2 are DFQATT and SNEGSKA (reference sequence). The CDR3 is 15 residues long. CDR3 nucleotides: TGCAGTGCTAGAGATCAAAGCGGGAGGGCCCGGGAGCTGTTTTTT. Translation gives CSARDQSGRARELFF.